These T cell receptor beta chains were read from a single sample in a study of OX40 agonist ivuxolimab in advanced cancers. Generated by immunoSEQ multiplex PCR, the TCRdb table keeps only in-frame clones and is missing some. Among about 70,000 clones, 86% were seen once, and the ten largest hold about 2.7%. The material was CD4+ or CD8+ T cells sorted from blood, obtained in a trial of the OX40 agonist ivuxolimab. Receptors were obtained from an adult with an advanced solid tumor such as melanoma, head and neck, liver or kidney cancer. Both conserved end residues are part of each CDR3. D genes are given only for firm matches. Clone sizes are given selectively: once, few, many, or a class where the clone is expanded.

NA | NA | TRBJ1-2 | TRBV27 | TGTGCCAGCAGTTTCAGGGGTACCTATGGCTACACCTTC | CASSFRGTYGYTF
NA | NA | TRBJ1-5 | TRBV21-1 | TGTGCCAGCAGCAAAGCAGGGACAGGGGCACCTACTAGCAATCAGCCCCAGCATTTT | CASSKAGTGAPTSNQPQHF
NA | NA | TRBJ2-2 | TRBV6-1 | TGTGCCAGCAGTGCCCCGGAGAGGGATCTGTTTTTT | CASSAPERDLFF
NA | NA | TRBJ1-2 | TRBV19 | TGTGCCAGTAGTATAGACAGGGCGAACGGCTACACCTTC | CASSIDRANGYTF
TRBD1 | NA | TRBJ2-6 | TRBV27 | TGTGCCAGCAGTTTAGACAGGGCGGTAGGGGCCAACGTCCTGACTTTC | CASSLDRAVGANVLTF
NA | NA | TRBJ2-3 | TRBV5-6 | TGTGCCAGCAGCTCCAGGGGTGTCGGCACAGATACGCAGTATTTT | CASSSRGVGTDTQYF
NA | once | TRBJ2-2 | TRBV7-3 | TGTGCCAGCAGCCCCCGGGACAACCGCGCGGGCGGGGAGCTGTTTTTT | CASSPRDNRAGGELFF
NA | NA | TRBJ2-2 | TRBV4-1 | TGCGCCAGCAGATCCGGACGGAGATCGAACACCGGGGAGCTGTTTTTT | CASRSGRRSNTGELFF
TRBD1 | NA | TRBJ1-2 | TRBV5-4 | TGTGCCAGCAGCTTGAATTCAGGGGGATTCTATGGCTACACCTTC | CASSLNSGGFYGYTF
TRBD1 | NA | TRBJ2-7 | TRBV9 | TGTGCCAGCAGCCCACGGACAGGGGGCTTCGAGCAGTACTTC | CASSPRTGGFEQYF
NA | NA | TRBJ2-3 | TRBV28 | TGTGCCAGCAGTTCCAGCGGACGCACAGATACGCAGTATTTT | CASSSSGRTDTQYF
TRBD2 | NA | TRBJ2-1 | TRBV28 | TGTGCCAGCGGTGGACTAGCGGGGGGGCTTGGGCAGTTCTTC | CASGGLAGGLGQFF
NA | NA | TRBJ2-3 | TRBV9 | TGTGCCAGCAGCGTAGGGGGGTTGGGCACAGATACGCAGTATTTT | CASSVGGLGTDTQYF
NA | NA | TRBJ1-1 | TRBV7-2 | TGTGCCAGCAGTTTGATCGTACGGGCTGAAGCTTTCTTT | CASSLIVRAEAFF
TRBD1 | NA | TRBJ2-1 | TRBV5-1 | TGCGCCAGCAGCTTGGTCACAGGGGAGAGCTCCTACAATGAGCAGTTCTTC | CASSLVTGESSYNEQFF
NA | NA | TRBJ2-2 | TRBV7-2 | TGTGCCAGCAGCTTAGCCCGGGACCGGGAGCTGTTTTTT | CASSLARDRELFF
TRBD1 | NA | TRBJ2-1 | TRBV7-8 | TGTGCCAGCAGCTTGACAGGGAGCTCCTACAATGAGCAGTTCTTC | CASSLTGSSYNEQFF
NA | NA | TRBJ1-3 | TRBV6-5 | TGTGCCAGCAGTTACCGCCGGGACACTTCTGGAAACACCATATATTTT | CASSYRRDTSGNTIYF
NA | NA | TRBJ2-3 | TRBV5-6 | TGTGCCAGCAGGGGTAAAGGGGGGACAGATACGCAGTATTTT | CASRGKGGTDTQYF